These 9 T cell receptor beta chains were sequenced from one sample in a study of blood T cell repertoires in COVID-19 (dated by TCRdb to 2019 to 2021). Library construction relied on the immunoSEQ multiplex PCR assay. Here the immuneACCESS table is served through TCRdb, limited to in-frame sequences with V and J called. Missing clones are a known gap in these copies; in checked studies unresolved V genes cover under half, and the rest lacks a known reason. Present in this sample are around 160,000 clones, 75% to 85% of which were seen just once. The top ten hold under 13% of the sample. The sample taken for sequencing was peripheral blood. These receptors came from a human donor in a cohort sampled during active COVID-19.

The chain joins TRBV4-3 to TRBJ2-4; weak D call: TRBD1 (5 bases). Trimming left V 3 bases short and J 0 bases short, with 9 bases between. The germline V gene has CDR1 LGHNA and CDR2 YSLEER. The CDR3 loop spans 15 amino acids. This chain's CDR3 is CASSHGALAKNIQYF. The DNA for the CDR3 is TGCGCCAGCAGCCATGGGGCCCTAGCCAAAAACATTCAGTACTTC.

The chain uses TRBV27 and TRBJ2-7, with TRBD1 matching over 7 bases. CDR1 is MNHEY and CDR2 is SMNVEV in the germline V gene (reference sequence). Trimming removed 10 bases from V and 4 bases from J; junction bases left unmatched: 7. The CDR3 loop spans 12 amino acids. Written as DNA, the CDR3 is TGTGCCACCGGGGACAGTTCTTACGAGCAGTACTTC. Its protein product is CATGDSSYEQYF.

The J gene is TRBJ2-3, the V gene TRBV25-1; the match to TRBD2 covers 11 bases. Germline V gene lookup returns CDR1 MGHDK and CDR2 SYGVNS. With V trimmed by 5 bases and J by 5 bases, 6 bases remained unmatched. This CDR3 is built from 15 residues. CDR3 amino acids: CASSTLAGVEDTQYF. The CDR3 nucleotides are TGTGCCAGCAGTACACTAGCGGGAGTTGAAGATACGCAGTATTTT.

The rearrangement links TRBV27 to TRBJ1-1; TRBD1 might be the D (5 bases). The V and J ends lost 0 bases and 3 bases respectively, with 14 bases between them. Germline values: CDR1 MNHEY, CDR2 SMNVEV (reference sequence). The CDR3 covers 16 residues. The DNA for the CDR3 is TGTGCCAGCAGTTTATCGAGGATTCGGGGGGACACTGAAGCTTTCTTT. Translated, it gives CASSLSRIRGDTEAFF.

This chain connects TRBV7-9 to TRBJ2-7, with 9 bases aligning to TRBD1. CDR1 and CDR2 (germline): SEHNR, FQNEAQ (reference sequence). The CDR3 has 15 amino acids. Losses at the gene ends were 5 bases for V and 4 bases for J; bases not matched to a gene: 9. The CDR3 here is CASSTGTGRMYEQYF. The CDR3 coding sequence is TGTGCCAGCAGCACCGGGACAGGGAGGATGTACGAGCAGTACTTC.

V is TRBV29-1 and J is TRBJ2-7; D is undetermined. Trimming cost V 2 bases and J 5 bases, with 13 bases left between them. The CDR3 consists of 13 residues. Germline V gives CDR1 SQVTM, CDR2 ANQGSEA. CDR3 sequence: CSVELLDSNEQYF. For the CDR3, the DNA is TGCAGCGTTGAACTACTTGACTCGAACGAGCAGTACTTC.

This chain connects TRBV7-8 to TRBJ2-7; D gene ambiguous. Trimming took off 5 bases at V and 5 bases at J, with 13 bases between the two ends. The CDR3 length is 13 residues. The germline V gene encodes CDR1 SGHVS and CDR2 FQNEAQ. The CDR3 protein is CASSLRWANEQYF. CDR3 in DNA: TGTGCCAGCAGCCTCAGGTGGGCCAACGAGCAGTACTTC.

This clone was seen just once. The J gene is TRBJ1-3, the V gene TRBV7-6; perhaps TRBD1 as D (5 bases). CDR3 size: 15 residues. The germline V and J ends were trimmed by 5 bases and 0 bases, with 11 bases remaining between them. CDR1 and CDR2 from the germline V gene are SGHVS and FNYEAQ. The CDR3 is CASSPLDNSGNTIYF. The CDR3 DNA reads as TGTGCCAGCAGCCCCTTGGACAACTCTGGAAACACCATATATTTT.

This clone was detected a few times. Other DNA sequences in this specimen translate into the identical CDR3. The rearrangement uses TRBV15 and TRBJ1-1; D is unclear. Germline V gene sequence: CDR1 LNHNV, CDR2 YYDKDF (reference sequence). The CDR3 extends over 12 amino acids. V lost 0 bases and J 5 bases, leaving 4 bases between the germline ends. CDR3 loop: CATSRDRTEAFF. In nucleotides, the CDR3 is TGTGCCACCAGCAGAGATCGGACTGAAGCTTTCTTT.